This T cell receptor (beta chain) was recovered during a study of shared clonotypes between healthy human individuals. General study results and limits: Investigators collected only blood, and repertoires in tissues likely differ. Rarefaction exposed incomplete sorted-subset sequencing despite large depth.

Germline CDR1 and CDR2: SGHRS and YFSETQ. The trim removed 3 bases at V and 4 bases at J, leaving 1 base unmatched. CDR3 size: 14 residues. Terminally differentiated effector memory CD45RA+ cells were excluded from the naive CD8 cells, which were CD45RO-negative and positively selected for CCR7. Comment on this clone: Antigen unknown. Other DNA sequences in the sample encode the same CDR3.

TCRdb keeps only in-frame clones here, not all; method: immunoSEQ multiplex PCR. The table shows 560,000 or so clones, with 90% to 97% occurring only once. This TCR was sampled from a woman in her twenties or thirties in good health. The sequenced sample consisted of naive CD8+ T cells sorted from blood. V usage is TRBV5-1 and J usage is TRBJ2-1; 10 bases fit TRBD2. The CDR3 bases are TGCGCCAGCAGCTCTAGCGGGAGTTACAATGAGCAGTTCTTC. Translated, it gives CASSSSGSYNEQFF. Full variable domain (missing parts from reference TRBV5-1 and TRBJ2-1): KAGVTQTPRYLIKTRGQQVTLSCSPISGHRSVSWYQQTPGQGLQFLFEYFSETQRNKGNFPGRFSGRQFSNSRSEMNVSTLELGDSALYLCASSSSGSYNEQFFGPGTRLTVL.